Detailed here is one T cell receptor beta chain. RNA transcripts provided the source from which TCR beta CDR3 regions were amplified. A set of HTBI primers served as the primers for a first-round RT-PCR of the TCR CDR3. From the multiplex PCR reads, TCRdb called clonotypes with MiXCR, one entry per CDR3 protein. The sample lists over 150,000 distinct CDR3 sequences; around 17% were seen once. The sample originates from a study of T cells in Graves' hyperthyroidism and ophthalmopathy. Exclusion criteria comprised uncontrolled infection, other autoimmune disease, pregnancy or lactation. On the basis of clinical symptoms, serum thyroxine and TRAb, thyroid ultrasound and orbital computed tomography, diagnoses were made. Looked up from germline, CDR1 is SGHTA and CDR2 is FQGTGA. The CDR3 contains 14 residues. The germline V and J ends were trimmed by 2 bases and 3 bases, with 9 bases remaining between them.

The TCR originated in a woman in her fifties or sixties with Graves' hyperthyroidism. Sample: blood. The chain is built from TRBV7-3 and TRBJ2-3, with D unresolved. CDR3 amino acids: CASSLRPLTDTQYF. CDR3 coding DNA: TGTGCCAGCAGCTTACGTCCGTTGACAGATACGCAGTATTTT.